This TCR beta chain was recorded in a study of blood T cells in healthy people across ages. Findings of the study overall: Estimated diversity, derived from one million T cells, was regarded as an underestimate.

CDR1 is MNHEY, CDR2 SMNVEV, per germline (reference sequence). Deletions cut 6 bases from V and 0 bases from J, with 14 bases between. The CDR3 is 15 amino acids. Through a sample-barcoded 5' primer and a J-beta primer mix, a second PCR was run for roughly 6 to 11 cycles. Each of the cDNA molecules was tagged by a template-switch adaptor with 12 random nucleotides. In TCRdb, the 5' RACE reads were re-called with MiXCR into one record per CDR3 protein. The sample consists of 1.5 million to 2 million distinct CDR3 sequences, roughly 43% of them appearing once. Concerning this clonotype: The antigen is unknown.

Sequencing input: blood. This rearrangement joins TRBV27 to TRBJ1-2; D is ambiguous. The receptor comes from a human donor in good health. The CDR3 DNA reads TGTGCCAGCAGCCCCGGGAAGGGAACTAACTATGGCTACACCTTC. Protein product: CASSPGKGTNYGYTF.